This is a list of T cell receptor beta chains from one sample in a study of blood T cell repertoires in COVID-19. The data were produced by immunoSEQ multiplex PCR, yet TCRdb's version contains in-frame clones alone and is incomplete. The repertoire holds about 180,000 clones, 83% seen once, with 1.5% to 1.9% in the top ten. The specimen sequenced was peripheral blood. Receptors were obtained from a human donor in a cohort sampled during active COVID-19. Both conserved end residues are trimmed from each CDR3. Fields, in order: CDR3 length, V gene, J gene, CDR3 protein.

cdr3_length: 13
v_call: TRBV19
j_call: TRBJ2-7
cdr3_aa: ASSRSGATSYEQY

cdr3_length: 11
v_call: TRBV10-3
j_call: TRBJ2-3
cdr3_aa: AISIGVVDTQY

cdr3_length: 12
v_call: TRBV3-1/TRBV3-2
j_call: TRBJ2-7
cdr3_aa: ASSSEDGSYEQY

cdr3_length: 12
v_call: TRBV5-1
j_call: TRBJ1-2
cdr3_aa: ASSFFQGSYGYT

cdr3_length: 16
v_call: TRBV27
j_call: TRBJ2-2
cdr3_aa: ASRQLDIGFMNTGELF

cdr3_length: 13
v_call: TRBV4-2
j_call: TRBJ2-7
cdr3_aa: ASSRAGDSSYEQY

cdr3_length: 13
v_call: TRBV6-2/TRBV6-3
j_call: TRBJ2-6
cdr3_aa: ASSQDSSGANVLT

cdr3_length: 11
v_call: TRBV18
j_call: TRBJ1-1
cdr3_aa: ASSLQQNTEAF

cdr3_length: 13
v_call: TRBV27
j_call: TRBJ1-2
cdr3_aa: ASSTYRQLNYGYT

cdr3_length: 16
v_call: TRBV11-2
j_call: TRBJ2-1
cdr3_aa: ASSPGYGLAGGGNEQF

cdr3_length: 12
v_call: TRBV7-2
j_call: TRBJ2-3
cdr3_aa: ASSFLGGTDTQY

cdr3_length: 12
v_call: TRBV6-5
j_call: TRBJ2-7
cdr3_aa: ASSYNMDYYEQY

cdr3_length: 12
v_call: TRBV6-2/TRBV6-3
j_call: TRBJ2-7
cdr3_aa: ASSYGTRVDEQY

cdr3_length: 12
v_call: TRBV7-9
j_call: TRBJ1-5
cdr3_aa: ASTGQNSNQPQH

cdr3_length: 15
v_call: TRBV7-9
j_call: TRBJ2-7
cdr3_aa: ASSPPGDGGSSYEQY

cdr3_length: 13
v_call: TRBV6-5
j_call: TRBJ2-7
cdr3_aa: ASSRTDRGSYEQY

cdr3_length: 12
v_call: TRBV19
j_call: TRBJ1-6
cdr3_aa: ASSWGASNSPLH

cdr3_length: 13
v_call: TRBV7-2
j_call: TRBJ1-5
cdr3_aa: ASSSTGQHNQPQH

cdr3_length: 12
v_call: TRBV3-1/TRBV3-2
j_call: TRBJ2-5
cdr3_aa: ASSQGGLQETQY

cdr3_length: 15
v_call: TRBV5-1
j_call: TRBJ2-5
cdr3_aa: ASSLGDRGVVEETQY

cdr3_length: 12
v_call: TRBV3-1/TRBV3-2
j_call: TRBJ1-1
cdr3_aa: ASSFRSEGTEAF

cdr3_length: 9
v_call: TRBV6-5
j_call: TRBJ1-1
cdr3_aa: ASSLGADAF

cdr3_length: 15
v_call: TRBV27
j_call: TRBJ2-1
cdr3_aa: ASSFTAGTGAYNEQF

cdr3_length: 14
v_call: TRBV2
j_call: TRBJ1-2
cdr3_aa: ASSEADRRGVNGYT

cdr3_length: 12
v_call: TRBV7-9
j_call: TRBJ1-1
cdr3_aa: ASSLEWSVSEAF

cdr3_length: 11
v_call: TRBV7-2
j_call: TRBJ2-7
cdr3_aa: AARQGASYEQY

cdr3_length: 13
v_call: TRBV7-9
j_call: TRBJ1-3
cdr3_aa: ASSLAARSGNTIY

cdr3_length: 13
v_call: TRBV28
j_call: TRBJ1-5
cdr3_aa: ASKTGGSSDQPQH

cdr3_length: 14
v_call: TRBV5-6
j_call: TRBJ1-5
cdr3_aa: ASSADRSRGNQPQH

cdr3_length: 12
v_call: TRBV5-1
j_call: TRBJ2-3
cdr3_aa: ASSTGTSTDTQY

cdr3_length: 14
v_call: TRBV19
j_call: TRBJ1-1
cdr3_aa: ASSIARGQMNTEAF

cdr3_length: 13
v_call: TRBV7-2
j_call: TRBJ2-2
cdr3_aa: ASSLGGKNTGELF

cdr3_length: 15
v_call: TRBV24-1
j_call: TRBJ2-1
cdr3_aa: ATSDSRAGTLTGEQF

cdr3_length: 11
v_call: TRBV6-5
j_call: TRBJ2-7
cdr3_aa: ASRQDRAYEQY

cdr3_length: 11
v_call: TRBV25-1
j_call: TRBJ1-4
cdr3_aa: ASSVTGTEKLF

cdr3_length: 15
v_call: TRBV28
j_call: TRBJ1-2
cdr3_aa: ASSLSRTGTAVFSYT

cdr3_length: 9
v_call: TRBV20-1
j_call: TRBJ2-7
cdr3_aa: SAVAGGPLT

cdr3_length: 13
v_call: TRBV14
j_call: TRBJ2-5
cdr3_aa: ASSQALGQQETQY

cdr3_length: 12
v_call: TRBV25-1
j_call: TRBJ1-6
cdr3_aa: ASTRTGGNSPLH

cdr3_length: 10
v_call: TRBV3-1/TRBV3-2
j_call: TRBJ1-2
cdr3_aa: ASSQAGSGYT

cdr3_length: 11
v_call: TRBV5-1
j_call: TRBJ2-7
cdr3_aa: ASSKDRTYEQY

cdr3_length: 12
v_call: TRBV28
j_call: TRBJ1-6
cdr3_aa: ATRASVYNSPLH

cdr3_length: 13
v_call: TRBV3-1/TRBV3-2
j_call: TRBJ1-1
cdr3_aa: ASSQVGGSGTEAF

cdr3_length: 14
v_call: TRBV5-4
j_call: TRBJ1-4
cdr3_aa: ASSLMGTGGMQELF

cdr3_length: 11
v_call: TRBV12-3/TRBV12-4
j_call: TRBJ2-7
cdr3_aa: ASSSLQGYEQY